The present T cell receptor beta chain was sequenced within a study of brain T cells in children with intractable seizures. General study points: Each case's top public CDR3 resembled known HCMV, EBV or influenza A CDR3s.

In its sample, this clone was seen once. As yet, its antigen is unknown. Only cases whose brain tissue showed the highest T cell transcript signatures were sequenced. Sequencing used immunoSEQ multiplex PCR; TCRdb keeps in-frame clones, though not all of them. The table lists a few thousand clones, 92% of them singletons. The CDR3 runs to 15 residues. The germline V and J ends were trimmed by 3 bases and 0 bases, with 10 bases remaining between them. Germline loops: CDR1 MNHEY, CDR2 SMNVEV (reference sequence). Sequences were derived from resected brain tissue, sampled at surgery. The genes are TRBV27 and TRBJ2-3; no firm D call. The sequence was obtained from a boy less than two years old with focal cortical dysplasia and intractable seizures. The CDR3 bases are TGTGCCAGCAGTTTCCCCGCGTGGAGCACAGATACGCAGTATTTT. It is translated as CASSFPAWSTDTQYF.